The 2 T cell receptor beta chains below all came from one sample that was sequenced in a study of cytomegalovirus exposure and HLA in healthy donors. PCR involved 60 Vbeta and 13 Jbeta primers. Measured with immunoSEQ multiplex PCR; TCRdb has only the in-frame clones, and not every one. The sample has almost 95,000 clones; just under 70% are singletons. The sample consisted of PBMCs. Source of these receptors: a man aged 45 to 65 in good health and CMV-seronegative.

This chain uses TRBV5-8 with TRBJ1-2; D is uncertain. The CDR3 is 14 residues long. Germline V CDR1 and CDR2: SGHTS, YDEGEE. Trimming left V 0 bases short and J 6 bases short, with 12 bases between. This CDR3 is CASSLDREMDGYTF. The CDR3 nucleotides read TGTGCCAGCAGCTTGGATAGGGAGATGGATGGCTACACCTTC.

The chain is built from TRBV9 and TRBJ2-3, with 9 bases that match TRBD2. The V and J ends lost 0 bases and 4 bases, in that order; junction bases with no gene match: 12. Per germline, CDR1 SGDLS and CDR2 YYNGEE. The CDR3 is 18 residues long. The CDR3 DNA follows: TGTGCCAGCAGCGTAGCAGGGGCTAGCGGGACCATCGCAGATACGCAGTATTTT. This codes for CASSVAGASGTIADTQYF.